The 28 T cell receptor beta chains below were found in one sample sequenced in a study of cytomegalovirus exposure and HLA in healthy donors. Sequenced by immunoSEQ multiplex PCR; TCRdb stores in-frame clones only, minus some. The sample yields about 400,000 clones, more than 80% seen once. The material sequenced was PBMCs. Receptor source: a woman in her late teens or twenties in good health and CMV-seronegative.

The chain links TRBV6-1 to TRBJ2-7; D is unclear. The germline CDR1 and CDR2 sequences are MNHNS and SASEGT. This CDR3 spans 14 amino acids. The V and J ends lost 5 bases and 1 base respectively, with 12 bases between them. DNA for the CDR3: TGTGCCAGCAGTTATGACTGGAGTTCCTACGAGCAGTACTTC. Amino acids: CASSYDWSSYEQYF.

This clone was observed a few times. The chain uses TRBV28 and TRBJ2-7, with D possibly being TRBD1 (5 bases). Germline V gene lookup returns CDR1 MDHEN and CDR2 SYDVKM. Trimming took off 3 bases at V and 5 bases at J, with 11 bases between the two ends. The CDR3 spans 13 residues. The CDR3 nucleotides are TGTGCCAGCAGTTTGGGGCGAGTTAACGAGCAGTACTTC. It is translated as CASSLGRVNEQYF.

The DNA for the CDR3 is TGTGCCAGCAGCTTGGACAGGGTCCCCTACAATGAGCAGTTCTTC. Encoded protein: CASSLDRVPYNEQFF. V gene TRBV11-2 combines with J gene TRBJ2-1; 8 nucleotides align to TRBD1. Germline values: CDR1 SGHAT, CDR2 FQNNGV. The CDR3 length is 15 residues. V was pared by 3 bases and J by 2 bases, with 3 bases of the junction left unmatched.

V is TRBV28 and J is TRBJ2-2; a weak D match, TRBD1 (6 bases). Germline V CDR1 and CDR2: MDHEN, SYDVKM. This CDR3 has 19 amino acids. Between the trimmed V and J ends, which lost 3 bases and 2 bases, there was a span of 22 bases. The CDR3 sequence: CASSFVLVRTELNTGELFF. The DNA for the CDR3 is TGTGCCAGCAGTTTCGTATTAGTTCGGACAGAGCTAAACACCGGGGAGCTGTTTTTT.

Here the CDR3 DNA reads TGTGCCAGCAGCTACGCCGGGACTCCCAGCTCCTACAATGAGCAGTTCTTC. This translates into CASSYAGTPSSYNEQFF. The chain combines TRBV5-5 with TRBJ2-1; D might be TRBD2 (6 bases). Trimming took off 3 bases at V and 0 bases at J, with 16 bases between the two ends. The V gene's germline CDR1 is SGHKS and CDR2 YYEKEE (reference sequence). The CDR3 has 17 amino acids.

The V gene is TRBV6-6, the J gene TRBJ1-1, with a tentative D call TRBD1 (5 bases). Germline CDR1 reads MNHNY; CDR2 reads SVGAGI (reference sequence). V was pared by 7 bases and J by 1 base, with 16 bases between. This CDR3 has 15 amino acids. The CDR3 DNA reads TGTGCCAGCACTCTAGGGAGGGGTTGGAACACTGAAGCTTTCTTT. Translation: CASTLGRGWNTEAFF.

The rearrangement joins TRBV27 to TRBJ2-3; D is possibly TRBD2 (6 bases). Germline lookup yields CDR1 MNHEY and CDR2 SMNVEV (reference sequence). The length of the CDR3 is 14 residues. V shed 3 bases and J shed 7 bases, with 14 bases lying between them. CDR3 nucleotides: TGTGCCAGCAGTTTGCGGGGAAAGTCGAATACGCAGTATTTT. Its protein is CASSLRGKSNTQYF.

V gene TRBV28 combines with J gene TRBJ1-5; D ambiguous. Germline V gives CDR1 MDHEN, CDR2 SYDVKM. The CDR3 sequence is 16 residues long. Between the trimmed V and J ends, which lost 1 base and 6 bases, there was a span of 16 bases. DNA of the CDR3: TGTGCCAGCAGTTTATTCCCCCGACAATCCAGTCAGCCCCAGCATTTT. Translated, it gives CASSLFPRQSSQPQHF.

The CDR3 reads CASRSTSGGGQETQYF. The CDR3 DNA follows: TGTGCCAGCAGGTCGACTAGCGGGGGGGGCCAAGAGACCCAGTACTTC. The chain employs TRBV2 and TRBJ2-5, with 14 bases lining up with TRBD2. V shed 6 bases, J shed 1 base, and the junction held 4 bases outside the gene matches. This CDR3 spans 16 amino acids. Germline-derived CDR1 and CDR2 are SNHLY and FYNNEI.

The chain employs TRBV28 and TRBJ2-7, with 16 bases identical to TRBD2. The germline CDR1 and CDR2 sequences are MDHEN and SYDVKM. The CDR3 spans 18 residues. V gave up 5 bases and J gave up 2 bases; unmatched junction bases: 9. This CDR3 reads CASSVMGLAGGPTYEQYF. Written as DNA, the CDR3 is TGTGCCAGCAGTGTAATGGGACTAGCGGGAGGGCCAACCTACGAGCAGTACTTC.

The chain combines TRBV28 with TRBJ2-7; 9 bases fit TRBD2. This CDR3 is built from 17 residues. V lost 3 bases and J lost 2; bases outside the gene matches: 11. Germline V gene data show CDR1 as MDHEN and CDR2 as SYDVKM. The CDR3 DNA reads as TGTGCCAGCAGTTTGAGTAGCGGGGGTTTATATACCTACGAGCAGTACTTC. This gives the protein CASSLSSGGLYTYEQYF. Based on the CDR3 plus reference TRBV28 and TRBJ2-7, the full variable domain is DVKVTQSSRYLVKRTGEKVFLECVQDMDHENMFWYRQDPGLGLRLIYFSYDVKMKEKGDIPEGYSVSREKKERFSLILESASTNQTSMYLCASSLSSGGLYTYEQYFGPGTRLTVT.

The gene calls are TRBV6-1 and TRBJ1-2; 7 bases line up with TRBD1. V gave up 0 bases and J gave up 4 bases; unmatched junction bases: 5. The CDR3 is 15 residues long. From germline, CDR1 is MNHNS and CDR2 SASEGT. CDR3 residues: CASSEAPTGSYGYTF. As DNA, the CDR3 is TGTGCCAGCAGTGAAGCGCCGACAGGGAGCTATGGCTACACCTTC.

This chain connects TRBV5-1 to TRBJ2-7, with a tentative D call TRBD1 (6 bases). This CDR3 region has 11 residues. V was pared by 3 bases and J by 10 bases, with 11 bases between. Germline CDR1 reads SGHRS; CDR2 reads YFSETQ. The CDR3 DNA sequence: TGCGCCAGCAGCTACGGACAGAGACAGTACTTC. It yields the protein CASSYGQRQYF. The full variable domain, rest sourced from reference TRBV5-1 and TRBJ2-7, is KAGVTQTPRYLIKTRGQQVTLSCSPISGHRSVSWYQQTPGQGLQFLFEYFSETQRNKGNFPGRFSGRQFSNSRSEMNVSTLELGDSALYLCASSYGQRQYFGPGTRLTVT.

In its sample, this clone was seen once. Its ends do not fully match the called genes, so a read error is possible. This sequence joins TRBV30 and TRBJ1-2; D is possibly TRBD1 (5 bases). Germline-derived CDR1 and CDR2 are GTSNPN and SVGIG (reference sequence). The CDR3 length is 13 residues. CDR3 in amino acids: CTWSTGRNYGYTF. As DNA, the CDR3 is TGTACCTGGAGTACAGGCCGAAACTATGGCTACACCTTC.

The chain links TRBV19 to TRBJ2-4, with D perhaps matching TRBD1 (6 bases). Germline CDR1 and CDR2: LNHDA and SQIVND (reference sequence). V lost 7 bases, J lost 6 bases, and 13 bases lay in between. The CDR3 totals 13 residues. The CDR3 DNA follows: TGTGCCAGTATCGGGTTAGGGGGAAACATTCAGTACTTC. Translating gives CASIGLGGNIQYF.

The V call is TRBV11-2, the J call TRBJ2-3; 10 nucleotides align to TRBD2. This CDR3 is built from 17 residues. Per the germline V gene, CDR1 is SGHAT and CDR2 is FQNNGV. Unmatched junction bases numbered 9, after V lost 1 base and J lost 5 bases. The CDR3 loop is CASSLVLAGTRGDTQYF. DNA for the CDR3: TGTGCCAGCAGCTTAGTACTAGCGGGGACTCGTGGAGATACGCAGTATTTT.

The chain couples TRBV11-2 to TRBJ1-2, with a tentative D call TRBD1 (5 bases). CDR1 is SGHAT, CDR2 FQNNGV, per germline. Trimming took 5 bases from V and 7 from J, leaving 17 bases between them. CDR3 length: 14 amino acids. The CDR3 here is CASSRRDGVVGYTF. DNA for the CDR3: TGTGCCAGCAGCCGGCGGGACGGGGTCGTTGGCTACACCTTC.

The rearrangement uses TRBV6-4 and TRBJ1-3; D remains ambiguous. Trimming shortened V by 7 bases and J by 0 bases, and 10 bases separated the two germline ends. Germline assignment: CDR1 MRHNA and CDR2 SNTAGT. The CDR3 consists of 14 residues. The CDR3 sequence: CASTVPSSGNTIYF. The CDR3, as DNA: TGTGCCAGCACGGTTCCGAGCTCTGGAAACACCATATATTTT.

The chain is built from TRBV7-2 and TRBJ1-2; 7 positions agree with TRBD1. The CDR3 runs 15 residues. The J segment lost 7 bases and the V segment lost 1 base, leaving 9 bases of the junction unmatched. Germline V lookup: CDR1 SGHTA, CDR2 FQGNSA. The CDR3 loop reads CASSLGVTGATGYTF. The DNA of the CDR3 is TGTGCCAGCAGCTTAGGGGTAACAGGGGCCACTGGCTACACCTTC. Variable domain in full (rest from reference TRBV7-2 and TRBJ1-2): GAGVSQSPSNKVTEKGKDVELRCDPISGHTALYWYRQSLGQGLEFLIYFQGNSAPDKSGLPSDRFSAERTGGSVSTLTIQRTQQEDSAVYLCASSLGVTGATGYTFGSGTRLTVV.

The gene calls are TRBV11-2 and TRBJ2-1; 7 bases fit TRBD1. The CDR3 is 15 amino acids. Germline V gives CDR1 SGHAT, CDR2 FQNNGV. With V trimmed by 5 bases and J by 4 bases, 8 bases remained unmatched. The CDR3: CASSLQGLGYNEQFF. Here the CDR3 DNA reads TGTGCCAGCAGCCTACAGGGGTTGGGGTACAATGAGCAGTTCTTC.

The chain links TRBV30 to TRBJ1-1; D not certain. Trimming took off 2 bases at V and 0 bases at J, with 7 bases between the two ends. The CDR3 sequence is 13 residues long. Germline V gene data show CDR1 as GTSNPN and CDR2 as SVGIG (reference sequence). This CDR3 is CAWSPHLNTEAFF. CDR3 coding DNA: TGTGCCTGGAGTCCCCACTTGAACACTGAAGCTTTCTTT.

The chain uses TRBV28 and TRBJ1-3; 12 bases are shared with TRBD1. The germline gives CDR1 MDHEN, CDR2 SYDVKM. V was clipped by 3 bases and J by 5 bases; unmatched bases: 8. This CDR3 has 17 residues. The DNA for the CDR3 is TGTGCCAGCAGTTTGATAACCCGGGACAGGGGGCGAAACACCATATATTTT. This gives the protein CASSLITRDRGRNTIYF.

J is TRBJ2-4 and V is TRBV28, with a tentative D call TRBD1 (6 bases). CDR3 length equals 13 residues. The germline CDR1 and CDR2 sequences are MDHEN and SYDVKM. CDR3 loop: CAIRGTAKNIQYF. For the CDR3, the DNA is TGTGCAATAAGGGGGACCGCCAAAAACATTCAGTACTTC.

This clone showed up just once. The chain carries TRBV6-1 and TRBJ1-5; 7 bases are a match to TRBD1. The germline CDR1 and CDR2 sequences are MNHNS and SASEGT. The CDR3 has 14 residues. The V segment lost 3 bases and the J segment 4 bases; nucleotides outside the gene matches: 3. The CDR3 region is CASSDGTENQPQHF. CDR3 nucleotide sequence: TGTGCCAGCAGTGACGGGACAGAAAATCAGCCCCAGCATTTT.

This chain connects TRBV28 to TRBJ2-7; D is possibly TRBD2 (5 bases). The CDR3 loop spans 14 amino acids. Trimming stripped 6 bases from V and 2 bases from J, with 14 bases between. Germline values: CDR1 MDHEN, CDR2 SYDVKM. For the CDR3, the DNA is TGTGCCAGCAGAAAACTAGTTTCAACCTACGAGCAGTACTTC. It specifies CASRKLVSTYEQYF.

This rearrangement joins TRBV7-3 to TRBJ2-2; D unresolved. With 5 bases removed from V and 2 bases from J, the gap between germline ends came to 12 bases. Germline loops: CDR1 SGHTA, CDR2 FQGTGA. This CDR3 comprises 15 residues. The CDR3 nucleotides read TGTGCCAGCAGCCCGTTCGGGTCTAACACCGGGGAGCTGTTTTTT. It is translated as CASSPFGSNTGELFF.

This chain links TRBV6-1 with TRBJ1-1; unclear D gene. Trimming pared 0 bases from V and 4 bases from J, leaving 12 bases between. The CDR3 extends over 15 amino acids. Germline V CDR1 and CDR2: MNHNS, SASEGT. The DNA for the CDR3 is TGTGCCAGCAGTGAAGCAAGACGGAGGGTCACTGAAGCTTTCTTT. It encodes CASSEARRRVTEAFF.

The gene calls are TRBV9 and TRBJ2-5; possible D gene TRBD2, 5 bases. The ends were cut back, 0 bases at V and 4 bases at J, with 10 bases in the middle. The V gene's germline CDR1 is SGDLS and CDR2 YYNGEE. The CDR3 has 14 amino acids. In nucleotides, the CDR3 is TGTGCCAGCAGCGTAGATCTAGCCGGAGAGACCCAGTACTTC. Translating it yields CASSVDLAGETQYF.